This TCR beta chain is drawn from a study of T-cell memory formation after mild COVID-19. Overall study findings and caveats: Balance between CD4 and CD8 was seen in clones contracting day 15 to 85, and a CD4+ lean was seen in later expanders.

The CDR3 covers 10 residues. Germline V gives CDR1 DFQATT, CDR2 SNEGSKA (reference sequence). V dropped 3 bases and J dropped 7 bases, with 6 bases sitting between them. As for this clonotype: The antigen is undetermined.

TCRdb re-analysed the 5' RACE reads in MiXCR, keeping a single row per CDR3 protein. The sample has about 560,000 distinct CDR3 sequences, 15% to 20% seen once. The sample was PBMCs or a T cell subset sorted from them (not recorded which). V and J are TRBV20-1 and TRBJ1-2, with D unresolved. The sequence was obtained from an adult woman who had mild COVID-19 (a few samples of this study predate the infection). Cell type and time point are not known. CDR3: CSASFTGYTF. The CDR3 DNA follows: TGCAGTGCTAGTTTCACTGGCTACACCTTC.